This TCR beta chain came from a study of chemoradiotherapy in HPV16-positive cancers. Whole-study context: Functional T-cell assays on two HPV16-positive patients' cells defined candidate HPV-specific clones and common TCR motifs. Study-wide points: In HPV16-positive patients, HPV-responsive T-cell expansion tracked better recurrence-free survival. During treatment, candidate HPV-specific clones and E7-related motifs expanded in tumor.

This CDR3 is built from 15 residues. The V gene end was trimmed by 2 bases and the J gene end by 5 bases; junction bases not matched to a gene: 5. Germline CDR1 SEHNR, CDR2 FQNEAQ (reference sequence). For this clone: Antigen specificity is unknown.

Repeated repertoire sampling spanned the course of chemoradiotherapy. TCRdb's copy holds only in-frame clones and misses some; the assay was immunoSEQ multiplex PCR. The data hold 20,000 or so clones, with approximately 84% observed a single time. The TCR sequence derives from a human donor with HPV-associated anogenital cancer. This chain uses TRBV7-9 with TRBJ2-2, with TRBD1 matching over 7 bases. The specimen comprised blood, sampled from a patient who underwent chemoradiotherapy. CDR3 protein: CASSLPLQGTGELFF. CDR3 bases: TGTGCCAGCAGCTTACCCTTACAGGGGACCGGGGAGCTGTTTTTT.